A single sample is the source of the 2 T cell receptor beta chains below, sequenced in a study (dated by TCRdb to between 2015 and 2016). Libraries were constructed by RT-PCR. Sequencing took place on an Illumina MiSeq. The raw public reads went through TCRdb reprocessing: fastp at Q25, MiXCR clone calling, in-frame beta chains kept. One record per CDR3 amino acid sequence lists the most common genes and DNA. The sample has fewer than 800,000 distinct CDR3 sequences on record, over 12% of them singletons. Of the sample, roughly 4% falls within the top ten clones. The material sequenced was memory CD4+ T cells from blood. The receptors were gathered from a female donor in good health, serving as a healthy control.

Only a few counts were recorded for this clonotype. This chain links TRBV20-1 with TRBJ2-2; D possibly corresponds to TRBD2 (6 bases). Germline V gene sequence: CDR1 DFQATT, CDR2 SNEGSKA (reference sequence). This CDR3 is 16 amino acids long. The V end was cut by 1 base, the J end by 0 bases, with 12 bases between. The CDR3 protein is CSARGGGATNTGELFF. DNA for the CDR3: TGCAGTGCTAGAGGAGGAGGGGCAACGAACACCGGGGAGCTGTTTTTT.

The chain recombines TRBV12-3 or TRBV12-4 with TRBJ1-2; the D gene is possibly TRBD1 (6 bases). V was cut by 6 bases and J by 6 bases, with 14 bases left in between. The CDR3 covers 13 residues. Here the CDR3 reads CASRPGTRDGYTF. The CDR3 DNA sequence: TGTGCCAGCAGACCCGGGACAAGGGATGGCTACACCTTC.